The 4 T cell receptor beta chains below were found in one sample sequenced in a study of OX40 agonist ivuxolimab in advanced cancers. Receptor libraries were prepared by the immunoSEQ multiplex PCR assay. The source is immuneACCESS, and TCRdb retained only in-frame sequences with V and J called. Part of the clones is not carried over; for the studies checked, unresolved V genes explain less than half of this, and the remainder is unexplained. Here the sample has about 84,000 clones; more than 80% occur a single time. The ten largest account for less than 3% of the sample. The source material was CD4+ or CD8+ T cells sorted from blood, sampled in a trial of the OX40 agonist ivuxolimab. The receptors derive from an adult with an advanced solid tumor such as melanoma, head and neck, liver or kidney cancer.

V gene TRBV19 combines with J gene TRBJ2-6, with unresolved D. The CDR3 has 13 residues. Germline V gene data show CDR1 as LNHDA and CDR2 as SQIVND (reference sequence). V lost 7 bases to trimming and J lost 3 bases, with 7 bases between them. CDR3 region: CASNDRGANVLTF. CDR3 nucleotide sequence: TGTGCCAGTAATGATCGTGGGGCCAACGTCCTGACTTTC. Combining the CDR3 with reference TRBV19 and TRBJ2-6 gives the whole variable domain DGGITQSPKYLFRKEGQNVTLSCEQNLNHDAMYWYRQDPGQGLRLIYYSQIVNDFQKGDIAEGYSVSREKKESFPLTVTSAQKNPTAFYLCASNDRGANVLTFGAGSRLTVL.

The rearrangement uses TRBV10-3 and TRBJ1-2, with D unresolved. Germline CDR1 ENHRY, CDR2 SYGVKD. The CDR3 is 13 amino acids. Trimming stripped 2 bases from V and 2 bases from J, with 6 bases between. CDR3 sequence: CAISEARNYGYTF. As DNA, the CDR3 is TGTGCCATCAGTGAGGCACGGAACTATGGCTACACCTTC.

A single count supports this clone. At one end the junction does not follow the germline gene, possibly because of a read error. V usage is TRBV7-2 and J usage is TRBJ2-5; TRBD2 aligns across 11 bases. The CDR3 loop spans 14 amino acids. The V gene's germline CDR1 is SGHTA and CDR2 FQGNSA. CDR3 sequence (DNA): TGTGCCAGCAGCGTAGCGGGGGGGCCTGAGACCCAGTACTTC. Encoded protein: CASSVAGGPETQYF.

The rearrangement joins TRBV18 to TRBJ2-7, with D possibly being TRBD2 (6 bases). V was cut by 3 bases and J by 5 bases, with 8 bases left in between. CDR1 and CDR2 (germline): KGHSH, LQKENI. There are 12 residues in the CDR3. The CDR3 region has the DNA TGTGCCAGCTCACCGGAGGGTGACGAGCAGTACGTC. Translation: CASSPEGDEQYV.